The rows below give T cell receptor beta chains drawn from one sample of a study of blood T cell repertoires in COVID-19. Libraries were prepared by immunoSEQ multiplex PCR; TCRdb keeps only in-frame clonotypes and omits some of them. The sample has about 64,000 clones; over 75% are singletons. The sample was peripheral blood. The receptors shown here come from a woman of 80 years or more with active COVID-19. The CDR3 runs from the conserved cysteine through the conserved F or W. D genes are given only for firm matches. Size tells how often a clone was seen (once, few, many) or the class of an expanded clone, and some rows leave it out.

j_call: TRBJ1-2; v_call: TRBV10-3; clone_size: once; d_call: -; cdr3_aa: CAIKRQPEGEGYTF; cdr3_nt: TGTGCCATCAAACGACAGCCAGAAGGAGAGGGCTACACCTTC
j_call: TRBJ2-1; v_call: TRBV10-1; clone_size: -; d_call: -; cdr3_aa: CASSETGTGRQFF; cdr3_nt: TGCGCCAGCAGTGAAACGGGGACTGGACGGCAGTTCTTC
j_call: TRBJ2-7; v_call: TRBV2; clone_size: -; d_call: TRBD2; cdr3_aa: CASSVSSGTYEQYF; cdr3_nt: TGTGCCAGCAGTGTTTCAAGCGGGACCTACGAGCAGTACTTC
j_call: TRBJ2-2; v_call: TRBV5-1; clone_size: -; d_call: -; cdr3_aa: CASSLATAGELFF; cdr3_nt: TGCGCCAGCAGCTTGGCTACCGCTGGGGAGCTGTTTTTT
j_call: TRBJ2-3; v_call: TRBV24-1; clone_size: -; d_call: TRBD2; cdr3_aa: CATSDPSAGRDTQYF; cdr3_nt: TGTGCCACCAGTGATCCGAGCGCCGGGAGGGATACGCAGTATTTT
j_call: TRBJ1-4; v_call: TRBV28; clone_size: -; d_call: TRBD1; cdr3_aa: CASSPWDSTNEKLFF; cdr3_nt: TGTGCCAGCAGTCCCTGGGACAGCACCAATGAAAAACTGTTTTTT
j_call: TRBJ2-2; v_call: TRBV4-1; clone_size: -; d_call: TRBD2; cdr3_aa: CASSQLAGGELFF; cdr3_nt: TGCGCCAGCAGCCAATTAGCGGGCGGGGAGCTGTTTTTT
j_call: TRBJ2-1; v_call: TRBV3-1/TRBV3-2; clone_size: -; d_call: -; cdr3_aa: CASSQLAREQFF; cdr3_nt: TGTGCCAGCAGCCAACTAGCGCGGGAGCAGTTCTTC
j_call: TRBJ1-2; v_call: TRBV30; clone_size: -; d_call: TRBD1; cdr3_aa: CAWSRGLDYGYTF; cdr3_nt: TGTGCCTGGAGCAGGGGGCTTGACTATGGCTACACCTTC
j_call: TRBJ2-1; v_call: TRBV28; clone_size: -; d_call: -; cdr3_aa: CASSLQVEQFF; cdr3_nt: TGTGCCAGCAGTTTACAGGTTGAGCAGTTCTTC
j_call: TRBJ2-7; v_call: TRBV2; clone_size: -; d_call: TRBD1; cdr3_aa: CASRPGQVVYEQYF; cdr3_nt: TGTGCCAGCAGGCCGGGACAGGTCGTCTACGAGCAGTACTTC
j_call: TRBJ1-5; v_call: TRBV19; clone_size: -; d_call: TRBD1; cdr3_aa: CASRQGVNQPQHF; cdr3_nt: TGTGCCTCGCGGCAGGGGGTCAATCAGCCCCAGCATTTT
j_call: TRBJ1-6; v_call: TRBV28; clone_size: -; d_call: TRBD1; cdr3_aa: CASRIGQGYSPLHF; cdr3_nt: TGTGCCAGCAGAATTGGACAGGGCTATTCACCCCTCCACTTT
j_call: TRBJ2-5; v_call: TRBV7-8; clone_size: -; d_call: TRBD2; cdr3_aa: CASRSRGGPQETQYF; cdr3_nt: TGTGCCAGCAGGTCGAGGGGAGGGCCCCAAGAGACCCAGTACTTC
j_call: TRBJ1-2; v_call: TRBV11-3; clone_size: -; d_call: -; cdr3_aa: CASSSQEGNYGYTF; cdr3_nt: TGTGCCAGCAGCTCGCAGGAAGGTAACTATGGCTACACCTTC